This TCR beta chain was found in a study of radiation and T cells in renal cell carcinoma. The treatment is: treatment-naive control, cytoreductive nephrectomy. This clone was detected a few times. Germline V lookup: CDR1 MGHRA, CDR2 YSYEKL. CDR3 length: 13 amino acids. V was trimmed by 1 base and J by 4 bases, leaving 5 bases between them. The method was immunoSEQ multiplex PCR; TCRdb's version includes in-frame clones alone and lacks a portion of them. The data show just over 15,000 clones, 55% to 60% seen once. The input for sequencing was tumor tissue, taken from a patient whose treatment was nephrectomy without radiotherapy. V is TRBV4-1 and J is TRBJ1-5, with D possibly being TRBD1 (5 bases). The clonotype was recovered from a man over 45 with renal cell carcinoma. The CDR3 here is CASSQGGNQPQHF. CDR3 in DNA: TGCGCCAGCAGCCAAGGGGGGAATCAGCCCCAGCATTTT.